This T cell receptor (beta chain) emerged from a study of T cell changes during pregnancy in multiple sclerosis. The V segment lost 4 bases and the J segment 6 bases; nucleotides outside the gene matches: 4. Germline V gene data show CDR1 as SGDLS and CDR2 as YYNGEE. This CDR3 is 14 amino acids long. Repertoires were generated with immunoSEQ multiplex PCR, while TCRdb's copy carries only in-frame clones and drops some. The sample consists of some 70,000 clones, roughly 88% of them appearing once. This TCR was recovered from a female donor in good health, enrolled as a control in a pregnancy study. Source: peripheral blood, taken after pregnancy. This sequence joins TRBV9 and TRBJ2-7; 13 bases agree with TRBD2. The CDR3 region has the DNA TGTGCCAGCAGCCCTCGGACTAGCGGGGGCGAGCAGTACTTC. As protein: CASSPRTSGGEQYF.